Below, one T cell receptor (beta chain) is given with its context. Its antigen is not identified. The sample comes from a study of OX40 agonist ivuxolimab in advanced cancers. Notes on the study in general: At doses 0.1 to 3.0 mg/kg, CD4+ and CD8+ clones expanded.

The CDR3 loop spans 16 amino acids. V lost 5 bases to trimming and J lost 0 bases, with 14 bases between them. Per the germline V gene, CDR1 is SEHNR and CDR2 is FQNEAQ (reference sequence). Data came from immunoSEQ multiplex PCR; TCRdb stores just in-frame clones and leaves some out. The sample lists approximately 59,000 clones; 80% to 90% were seen once. This specimen was CD4+ or CD8+ T cells sorted from blood, taken in a trial of the OX40 agonist ivuxolimab. The chain employs TRBV7-9 and TRBJ2-1; D could derive from TRBD1 or TRBD2 (5 bases each). This receptor was obtained from an adult with an advanced solid tumor such as melanoma, head and neck, liver or kidney cancer. The CDR3 nucleotides are TGTGCCAGCAGCGATGGGACGTACAGCTCCTACAATGAGCAGTTCTTC. Its protein is CASSDGTYSSYNEQFF.